The next 10 T cell receptor beta chains were all read from a single sample in a study of relationships among human T cell subsets. TCR alpha and beta CDR3s were amplified from mRNA by semiquantitative ARM-PCR. In ARM-PCR, communal superprimers followed tagged nested gene-specific primers for exponential amplification. TCRdb analysed the multiplex PCR reads with MiXCR anew, one entry per CDR3 protein. The table shows fewer than 16,000 distinct CDR3 sequences, with about 56% occurring only once. Sequencing input: total T cells sorted from blood. Receptors originate from a man in his forties in good health.

The rearrangement links TRBV5-1 to TRBJ1-1; D is uncertain. V dropped 5 bases and J dropped 6 bases, with 14 bases sitting between them. Germline CDR1 is SGHRS and CDR2 is YFSETQ. The CDR3 length is 13 residues. The DNA for the CDR3 is TGCGCCAGCAGGACGAGAAGGGATTCTGAAGCTTTCTTT. Amino acids: CASRTRRDSEAFF.

V gene TRBV27 combines with J gene TRBJ2-7; D is unresolved. Germline lookup yields CDR1 MNHEY and CDR2 SMNVEV (reference sequence). The V and J ends lost 0 bases and 3 bases respectively, with 6 bases between them. This CDR3 comprises 13 residues. The CDR3 DNA sequence: TGTGCCAGCAGTTTATCGATGGTCTACGAGCAGTACTTC. It is translated as CASSLSMVYEQYF.

This chain joins TRBV28 and TRBJ2-1; D not resolved. This CDR3 is built from 14 residues. From germline, CDR1 is MDHEN and CDR2 SYDVKM. V was clipped by 8 bases and J by 5 bases, with 16 bases between them. CDR3 nucleotide sequence: TGTGCCAGCGGGGTGAGTCAGGTAGACAATGAGCAGTTCTTC. This codes for CASGVSQVDNEQFF. The full variable domain, with the rest looked up from reference TRBV28 and TRBJ2-1, is DVKVTQSSRYLVKRTGEKVFLECVQDMDHENMFWYRQDPGLGLRLIYFSYDVKMKEKGDIPEGYSVSREKKERFSLILESASTNQTSMYLCASGVSQVDNEQFFGPGTRLTVL.

This sequence joins TRBV14 and TRBJ1-1; no definite D call. V lost 1 base, J lost 10 bases, and 10 bases lay in between. The V gene's germline CDR1 is SGHDN and CDR2 FVKESK. The CDR3 has 12 residues. CDR3 loop: CASSQVGGGAFF. DNA for the CDR3: TGTGCCAGCAGCCAAGTAGGCGGCGGAGCTTTCTTT.

The chain recombines TRBV12-3 or TRBV12-4 with TRBJ2-1, with 7 bases matching TRBD2. The CDR3 extends over 14 amino acids. The V gene end was trimmed by 8 bases and the J gene end by 0 bases; junction bases not matched to a gene: 4. CDR3 loop: CASVTSNSYNEQFF. CDR3 nucleotide sequence: TGTGCCAGCGTGACTAGCAACTCCTACAATGAGCAGTTCTTC.

This clonotype showed up just a few times. V is TRBV11-2 and J is TRBJ1-1; possibly TRBD1 for D (6 bases). The germline V and J ends were trimmed by 3 bases and 12 bases, with 11 bases remaining between them. The CDR3 is made up of 11 amino acids. Germline CDR1 and CDR2: SGHAT and FQNNGV. CDR3 sequence reads: CASSFRGGTFF. In nucleotides, the CDR3 is TGTGCCAGCAGCTTCAGGGGTGGGACTTTCTTT. Supplemented by reference TRBV11-2 and TRBJ1-1, the full variable domain reads EAGVAQSPRYKIIEKRQSVAFWCNPISGHATLYWYQQILGQGPKLLIQFQNNGVVDDSQLPKDRFSAERLKGVDSTLKIQPAKLEDSAVYLCASSFRGGTFFGQGTRLTVV.

This chain connects TRBV13 to TRBJ2-3, with no clear D. Germline assignment: CDR1 PRHDT and CDR2 FYEKMQ (reference sequence). V lost 2 bases and J 0 bases, leaving 6 bases between the germline ends. The CDR3 has 14 amino acids. The CDR3 DNA reads as TGTGCCAGCAGCTTATGGTCAAGCACAGATACGCAGTATTTT. Its protein product is CASSLWSSTDTQYF.

This clonotype has only one observation. The CDR3, as DNA: TGTGCCAGCAGTTCTGACAGACTTTGGCACACTGAAGCTTTCTTT. It yields the protein CASSSDRLWHTEAFF. The chain carries TRBV6-6 and TRBJ1-1; D might be TRBD1 (5 bases). Germline V gene sequence: CDR1 MNHNY, CDR2 SVGAGI (reference sequence). The CDR3 length is 15 residues. V gave up 4 bases and J gave up 3 bases, with 15 bases separating them.

V gene TRBV14 combines with J gene TRBJ1-2; maybe TRBD1 (6 bases). CDR1 is SGHDN and CDR2 is FVKESK in the germline V gene. There are 14 residues in the CDR3. V was pared by 1 base and J by 5 bases, with 11 bases between. The CDR3 DNA reads TGTGCCAGCAGCCAAGCGGCAGGGGAGTATGGCTACACCTTC. As protein: CASSQAAGEYGYTF.

V is TRBV5-1 and J is TRBJ1-2; D is possibly TRBD1 (5 bases). This CDR3 comprises 12 residues. Germline values: CDR1 SGHRS, CDR2 YFSETQ. V gave up 0 bases and J gave up 6 bases, with 6 bases separating them. The CDR3 sequence is CASSLGGDGYTF. The CDR3 DNA is TGCGCCAGCAGCTTGGGAGGGGATGGCTACACCTTC.